These 8 T cell receptor beta chains were all obtained from the same sample, sequenced in a study of shared clonotypes between healthy human individuals. Produced via immunoSEQ multiplex PCR; TCRdb's table is partial and in-frame only. The sample yields about 2.4 million clones, more than 80% seen once. Sequences were obtained from naive CD4+ T cells sorted from blood. The sample's subset: CD45RA+ positively selected. The origin of the receptors is a young man in good health.

The chain couples TRBV6-5 to TRBJ1-1; the D is unclear. CDR3 length equals 14 residues. Germline V gives CDR1 MNHEY, CDR2 SVGAGI. Trimming shortened V by 5 bases and J by 0 bases, and 10 bases separated the two germline ends. The CDR3 nucleotides read TGTGCCAGCAGTCGGAACAGCCTGAACACTGAAGCTTTCTTT. Protein sequence: CASSRNSLNTEAFF.

This rearrangement joins TRBV5-1 to TRBJ2-5, with 7 bases matching TRBD1. CDR3 length equals 15 residues. V shed 2 bases and J 3 bases; nucleotides not matched to a gene: 7. The germline gives CDR1 SGHRS, CDR2 YFSETQ. The CDR3 sequence: CASSFSGTAKETQYF. The CDR3 coding sequence is TGCGCCAGCAGCTTCTCCGGGACAGCAAAAGAGACCCAGTACTTC.

V and J are TRBV4-1 and TRBJ2-7; no definite D call. The V and J ends lost 2 bases and 9 bases respectively, with 11 bases between them. The CDR3 runs 12 residues. Germline CDR1 MGHRA, CDR2 YSYEKL. In nucleotides, the CDR3 is TGCGCCAGCAGCCAACAAGGTAGGATGCAGTACTTC. It encodes CASSQQGRMQYF.

V gene TRBV9 combines with J gene TRBJ2-7, with TRBD2 matching 7 bases. J gave up 3 bases and V 4 bases, and 13 bases lay outside the gene matches. The length of the CDR3 is 16 residues. Germline CDR1 is SGDLS and CDR2 is YYNGEE. CDR3 sequence reads: CASSRSARDYNYEQYF. CDR3 nucleotides: TGTGCCAGCAGCAGATCGGCCCGGGACTACAACTACGAGCAGTACTTC.

The V call is TRBV15, the J call TRBJ2-1; 7 bases are shared with TRBD2. Germline V lookup: CDR1 LNHNV, CDR2 YYDKDF (reference sequence). Trimming cost V 0 bases and J 9 bases; bases outside gene matches: 5. This CDR3 has 14 residues. The CDR3 sequence: CATSRERGVTEQFF. CDR3 DNA: TGTGCCACCAGCAGAGAACGGGGGGTGACTGAGCAGTTCTTC. Complete variable domain (other parts from reference TRBV15 and TRBJ2-1): DAMVIQNPRYQVTQFGKPVTLSCSQTLNHNVMYWYQQKSSQAPKLLFHYYDKDFNNEADTPDNFQSRRPNTSFCFLDIRSPGLGDTAMYLCATSRERGVTEQFFGPGTRLTVL.

This clone came up a few times. This rearrangement joins TRBV19 to TRBJ1-6; TRBD1 aligns across 8 bases. This CDR3 is 13 amino acids long. Germline V lookup: CDR1 LNHDA, CDR2 SQIVND (reference sequence). The ends lost 5 bases at V and 11 bases at J; junction bases unmatched: 5. The CDR3 nucleotides are TGTGCCAGTAGTTCCGGACAGGGAACACCCCTCCACTTT. Its translation: CASSSGQGTPLHF. Full variable domain (outside the CDR3, taken from reference TRBV19 and TRBJ1-6): DGGITQSPKYLFRKEGQNVTLSCEQNLNHDAMYWYRQDPGQGLRLIYYSQIVNDFQKGDIAEGYSVSREKKESFPLTVTSAQKNPTAFYLCASSSGQGTPLHFGNGTRLTVT.

This clone was detected only a few times. V gene TRBV7-9 combines with J gene TRBJ1-5; D call uncertain. From germline, CDR1 is SEHNR and CDR2 FQNEAQ (reference sequence). Deletions cut 6 bases from V and 6 bases from J, with 12 bases between. The CDR3 has 13 amino acids. The CDR3, as DNA: TGTGCCAGCAGTGCTCAATTAGGTCAGCCCCAGCATTTT. Translation gives CASSAQLGQPQHF.

The chain recombines TRBV5-1 with TRBJ1-1; D is possibly TRBD1 (5 bases). Germline lookup yields CDR1 SGHRS and CDR2 YFSETQ. The V gene lost 4 bases and the J gene lost 0 bases, with 16 bases spanning the gap. There are 16 residues in the CDR3. CDR3 bases: TGCGCCAGCAGCGGAAATACGTGGGGCATGAACACTGAAGCTTTCTTT. Translating gives CASSGNTWGMNTEAFF.